The TCR beta chain described here comes from a study of cytomegalovirus exposure and HLA in healthy donors. Turning to the study itself: Among the 300 to 500 genotyped donors, 70% to 85% were placed in the Caucasian-associated ancestry cluster.

PCR primers comprised 60 Vbeta and 13 Jbeta primers. The assay was immunoSEQ multiplex PCR, and TCRdb's table has in-frame clones only and misses some. This table holds under 200,000 clones, around 85% found once. The CDR3 sequence is 13 residues long. With 4 bases removed from V and 8 bases from J, the gap between germline ends came to 14 bases. Germline-derived CDR1 and CDR2 are SGHTA and FQGNSA. Points on this clone: Its antigen is unidentified.

Study results and limitations: The authors reported that TCR beta sequences could predict HLA-A and HLA-B alleles. These predictions were accurate for most subjects in the first cohort.

The sequenced sample was PBMCs. V and J are TRBV7-2 and TRBJ1-2, with TRBD1 as a possible D gene (6 bases). The sequence was collected from a woman aged 25 to 39 in good health and CMV-seronegative. The DNA for the CDR3 is TGTGCCAGCAGCTCATACACAGGGCCCGGCTACACCTTC. This codes for CASSSYTGPGYTF.